This TCR beta chain was captured in a study of T cells in localized non-small cell lung cancer. The data were produced by immunoSEQ multiplex PCR, yet TCRdb's version contains in-frame clones alone and is incomplete. Of around 25,000 clones detected, approximately 86% appear once; the ten largest clones hold under 6.5%. CDR3 length equals 15 residues. V shed 3 bases and J shed 0 bases, with 12 bases lying between them. From germline, CDR1 is SGHKS and CDR2 YYEKEE (reference sequence). Sequencing used peripheral blood, obtained before any cancer treatment. This chain connects TRBV5-5 to TRBJ1-1; no clear D gene. The sequence was obtained from a male donor at least 60 years old with stage II squamous cell lung carcinoma. CDR3 protein: CASSWSPALNTEAFF. CDR3 DNA: TGTGCCAGCAGCTGGTCCCCAGCACTGAACACTGAAGCTTTCTTT.